This T cell receptor (beta chain) was obtained from a study of control samples from healthy donors and cancer patients (dated by TCRdb to about 2020). To note about this clone: Its antigen is currently not known. No per-base quality is available; no much larger clone lies one base away.

V sheds 3 bases and J sheds 0 bases, leaving 6 bases between their ends. The germline V gene (reference sequence) specifies MNHEY as CDR1 and SMNVEV as CDR2. The CDR3 covers 14 residues, taking in both the cysteine and the phenylalanine. The kept DNA is CDR3 alone, 42 bases in frame from the first base. Library construction relied on the immunoSEQ multiplex PCR assay. Entries here come from immuneACCESS through TCRdb and include only in-frame sequences with V and J called. Some clones fail to appear in such tables; in the studies checked, an unresolved V gene covers under half of the shortfall, and the cause of the remainder is unknown. The sample includes around 150,000 clones, with 89% observed a single time. The ten largest clones add up to over 4.5% of the sample.

The rearrangement joined TRBV27 to TRBJ2-1, with no D gene named confidently. Sequencing was performed on blood. This TCR came from a man aged 30 to 45 in good health. Here the CDR3 is given as CASSLAPSYNEQFF. The nucleotide sequence is given as TGTGCCAGCAGTTTGGCTCCCTCCTACAATGAGCAGTTCTTC.